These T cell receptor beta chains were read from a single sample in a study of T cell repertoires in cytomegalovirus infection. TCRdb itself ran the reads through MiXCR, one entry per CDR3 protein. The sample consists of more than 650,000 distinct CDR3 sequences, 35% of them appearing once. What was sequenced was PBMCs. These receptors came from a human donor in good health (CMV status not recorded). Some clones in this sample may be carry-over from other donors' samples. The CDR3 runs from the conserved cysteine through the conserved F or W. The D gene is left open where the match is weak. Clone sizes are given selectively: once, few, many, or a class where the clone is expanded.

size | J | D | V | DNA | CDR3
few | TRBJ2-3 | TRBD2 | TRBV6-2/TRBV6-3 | TGTGCCAGCAGTTACTCGACGCGGGAGCAAGGGGATACGCAGTATTTT | CASSYSTREQGDTQYF
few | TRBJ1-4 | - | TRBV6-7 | TGTGCCAGCAGAGAACCAGACAGCGCAACTAATGAAAAACTGTTTTTT | CASREPDSATNEKLFF
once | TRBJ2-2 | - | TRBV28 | TGTGCCAGCACCCCCCCGCAGGGGTTGTCTACCGGGGAGCTGTTTTTT | CASTPPQGLSTGELFF
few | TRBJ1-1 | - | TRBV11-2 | TGTGCCAGCAGCTTAACAGGCGGGCCTACCGAAGCTTTCTTT | CASSLTGGPTEAFF
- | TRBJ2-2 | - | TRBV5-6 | TGTGCCAGCAGCTCACCGGGATCTTTATCGGGCGGGGAGCTGTTTTTT | CASSSPGSLSGGELFF
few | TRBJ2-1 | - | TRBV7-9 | TGTGCCAGCAGCTTAGGAGACAGGGAGCAGTTCTTC | CASSLGDREQFF
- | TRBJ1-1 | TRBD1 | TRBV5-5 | TGTGCCAGCAGCCAAGGACAGGGGCCGAACACTGAAGCTTTCTTT | CASSQGQGPNTEAFF
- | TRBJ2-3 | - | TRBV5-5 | TGTGCCAGCAGCTTGGAGGACACAACTAGCACAGATACGCAGTATTTT | CASSLEDTTSTDTQYF
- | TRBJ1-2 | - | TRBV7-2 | TGTGCCAGCAGCTTAGCGAGCCCCAGTAACTATGGCTACACCTTC | CASSLASPSNYGYTF
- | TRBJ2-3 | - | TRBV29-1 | TGCAGCGTTGAAGCCCAGGGGGATACGCAGTATTTT | CSVEAQGDTQYF
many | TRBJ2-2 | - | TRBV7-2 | TGTGCCAGCACCAACTCAGCGGTGAACACCGGGGAGCTGTTTTTT | CASTNSAVNTGELFF
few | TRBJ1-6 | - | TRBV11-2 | TGTGCCAGCAGCTTAGTTCCCGGGGGGGGAAATTCACCCCTCCACTTT | CASSLVPGGGNSPLHF
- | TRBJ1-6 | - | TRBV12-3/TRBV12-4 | TGTGCCAGCAGCCCTCGGGGGAATTCACCCCTCCACTTT | CASSPRGNSPLHF
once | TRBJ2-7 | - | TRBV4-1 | TGCGCCAGCAGCAAGATACAGAGCTCCTACGAGCAGTACTTC | CASSKIQSSYEQYF
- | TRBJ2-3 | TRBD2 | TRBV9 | TGTGCCAGCAGCGCGCCCCTACGCGGGAGGGGCACAGATACGCAGTATTTT | CASSAPLRGRGTDTQYF
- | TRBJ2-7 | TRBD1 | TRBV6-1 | TGTGCCAGCAGTAGGGACAGGGGGATTGGAAACGAGCAGTACTTC | CASSRDRGIGNEQYF
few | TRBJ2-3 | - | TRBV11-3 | TGTGCCAGCAGCCGCGGGGTTTCAGATACGCAGTATTTT | CASSRGVSDTQYF
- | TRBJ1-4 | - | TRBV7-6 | TGTGCCAGCAGCCTATTCGTGGCGGGTGCAAATGAAAAACTGTTTTTT | CASSLFVAGANEKLFF
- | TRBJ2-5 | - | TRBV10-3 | TGTGCCATCAGTGGGGAAGGAGAGACCCAGTACTTC | CAISGEGETQYF
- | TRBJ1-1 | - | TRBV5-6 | TGTGCCAGCAGCTTTGACAGTCACACTGAAGCTTTCTTT | CASSFDSHTEAFF
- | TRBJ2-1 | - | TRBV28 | TGTGCCAGCAGTTGGTGGGGTGAGCAGTTCTTC | CASSWWGEQFF
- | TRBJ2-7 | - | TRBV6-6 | TGTGCCAGCAGTACACCCGTCCACTACTACGAGCAGTACTTC | CASSTPVHYYEQYF
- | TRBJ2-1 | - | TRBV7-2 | TGTGCCAGCAGCTTAGGTCTTTCTGAGCAGTTCTTC | CASSLGLSEQFF
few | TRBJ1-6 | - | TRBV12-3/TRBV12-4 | TGTGCCAGCAGGGGAGCCAGGACGAGCTCCTATAATTCACCCCTCCACTTT | CASRGARTSSYNSPLHF
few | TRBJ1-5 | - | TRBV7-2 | TGTGCCAGCAAAAAGAAGGGAGAAGGCAATCAGCCCCAGCATTTT | CASKKKGEGNQPQHF
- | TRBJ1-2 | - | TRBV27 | TGTGCCAGCGGAAACAGGGTTAGCGGCTACACCTTC | CASGNRVSGYTF
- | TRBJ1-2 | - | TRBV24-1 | TGTGCCACCAGTGGACCTCAGGGGCCTCAGTATGGCTACACCTTC | CATSGPQGPQYGYTF
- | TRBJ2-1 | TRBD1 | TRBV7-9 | TGTGCCAGCAGCCTTTACAGGGGGGAAACCTACAATGAGCAGTTCTTC | CASSLYRGETYNEQFF
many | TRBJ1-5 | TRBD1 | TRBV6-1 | TGTGCCAGCAGTGAAGCCAGGGACAGGCGCAGCAATCAGCCCCAGCATTTT | CASSEARDRRSNQPQHF
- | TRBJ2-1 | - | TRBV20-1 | TGCAGTGCTAGAGATCTCTGGACTCCCGAACCGCGCTCCTACAATGAGCAGTTCTTC | CSARDLWTPEPRSYNEQFF
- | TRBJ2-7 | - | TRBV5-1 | TGCGCCAGCAGCTTCGCAGGGAATCCCTACGAGCAGTACTTC | CASSFAGNPYEQYF